This TCR beta chain was identified during a study of blood T cell repertoires in COVID-19. Study at large: Spain, Italy and the United States supplied samples that represented acute and convalescent COVID-19. PBMCs, B-cell-depleted T cells, or T cells provided the cDNA or gDNA that made up the material.

The V gene's germline CDR1 is LNHDA and CDR2 SQIVND (reference sequence). The CDR3 spans 12 residues. J lost 8 bases, V lost 6 bases, and 6 bases had no gene match. In the study's own analysis: From reference gene primer amplification, estimates of nucleated cell counts were derived. Generated by immunoSEQ multiplex PCR, the TCRdb table keeps only in-frame clones and is missing some. The V and J calls and clone size are taken from that table; D and trimming were inferred from the DNA. In the table there are 15,000 to 20,000 clones, about nine tenths of which are singletons. The material sequenced was peripheral blood. The chain has TRBV19 and TRBJ1-2, with TRBD1 matching over 7 bases. The clonotype originates from a human donor with active COVID-19. The donor label of this sample is uncertain. CDR3 amino acids: CASSFGTDGYTF. The CDR3 DNA reads TGTGCCAGTAGCTTTGGGACAGACGGCTACACCTTC.